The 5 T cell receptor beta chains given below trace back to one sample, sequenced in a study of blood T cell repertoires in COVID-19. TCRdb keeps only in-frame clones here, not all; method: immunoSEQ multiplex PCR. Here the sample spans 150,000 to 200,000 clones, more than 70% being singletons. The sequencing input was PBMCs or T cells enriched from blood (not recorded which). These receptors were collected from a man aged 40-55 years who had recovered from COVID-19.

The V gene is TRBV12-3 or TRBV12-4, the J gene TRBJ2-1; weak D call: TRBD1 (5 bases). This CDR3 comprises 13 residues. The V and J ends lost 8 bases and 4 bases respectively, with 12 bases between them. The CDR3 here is CASVQGGYNEQFF. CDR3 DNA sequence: TGTGCCAGCGTGCAGGGCGGATACAATGAGCAGTTCTTC.

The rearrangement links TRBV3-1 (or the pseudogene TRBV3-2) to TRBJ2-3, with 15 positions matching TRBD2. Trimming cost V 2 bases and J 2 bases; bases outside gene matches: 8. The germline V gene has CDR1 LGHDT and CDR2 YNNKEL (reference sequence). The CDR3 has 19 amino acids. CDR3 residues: CASSQRTSGGALLTDTQYF. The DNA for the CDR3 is TGTGCCAGCAGCCAAAGGACTAGCGGGGGGGCACTGCTCACAGATACGCAGTATTTT.

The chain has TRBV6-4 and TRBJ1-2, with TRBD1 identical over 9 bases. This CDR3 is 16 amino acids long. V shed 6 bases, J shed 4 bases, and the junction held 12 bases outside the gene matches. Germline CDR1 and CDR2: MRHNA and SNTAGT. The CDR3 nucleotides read TGTGCCAGCAGGGTCGGGACAGGGCGCCTTACCTATGGCTACACCTTC. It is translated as CASRVGTGRLTYGYTF.

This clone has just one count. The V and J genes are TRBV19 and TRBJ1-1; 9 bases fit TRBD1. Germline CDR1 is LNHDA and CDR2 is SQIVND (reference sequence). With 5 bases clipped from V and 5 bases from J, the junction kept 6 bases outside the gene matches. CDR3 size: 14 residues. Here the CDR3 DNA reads TGTGCCAGTAGTGAACAGGGGGCGCTGACTGAAGCTTTCTTT. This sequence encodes CASSEQGALTEAFF.

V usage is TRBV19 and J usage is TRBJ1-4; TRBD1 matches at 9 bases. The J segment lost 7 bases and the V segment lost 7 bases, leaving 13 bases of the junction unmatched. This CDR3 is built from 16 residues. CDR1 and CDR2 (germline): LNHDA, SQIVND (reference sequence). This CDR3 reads CASIPRPGQGTEKLFF. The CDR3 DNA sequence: TGTGCCAGTATCCCTCGCCCGGGACAGGGAACTGAAAAACTGTTTTTT.